This T cell receptor beta chain stems from a study of patients and donors after allogeneic stem cell transplantation. CDR1 and CDR2 from the germline V gene are DFQATT and SNEGSKA (reference sequence). This CDR3 region has 17 residues. J was trimmed by 0 bases and V by 1 base; bases with no gene match: 9. TCRdb re-called the RT-PCR reads through MiXCR, storing one row per CDR3 protein. The sample has 190,000 or so distinct CDR3 sequences, around two fifths seen once. This clonotype has only a few counts. This TCR came from a human donor who was either an allogeneic HSCT recipient or a stem cell or donor lymphocyte infusion donor (not recorded which). It is not recorded whose cells these are; they may come from a transplant donor. The V call is TRBV20-1, the J call TRBJ2-3; the match to TRBD2 covers 8 bases. The material sequenced was blood, either unsorted or a sorted T cell fraction (not recorded which). The CDR3 sequence is CSARGLAGPTSTDTQYF. CDR3 sequence (DNA): TGCAGTGCTAGAGGGCTAGCGGGCCCAACTAGCACAGATACGCAGTATTTT.